The rows below give T cell receptor beta chains drawn from one sample of a study of CD8+CD57+ T cells in acquired aplastic anemia. TCRdb fed the reads into MiXCR, producing one record per CDR3 protein. Of hundreds of thousands of distinct CDR3 sequences in the sample, around 30% were seen once. Sequenced material: sorted CD4+, CD8+, or CD8+CD57+ T cells (not recorded which) from PBMCs. The receptors shown here come from a human donor with aplastic anemia. CDR3s include the opening cysteine and the closing phenylalanine or tryptophan. A D gene is named only where the DNA matches it firmly. A clone size is listed for some rows: how often the clone was seen (once, few, many), or a class if it is expanded.

v_call	clone_size	d_call	j_call	cdr3_aa	cdr3_nt
TRBV11-1	many	NA	TRBJ2-3	CASSLPSGIGTDTQYF	TGTGCCAGCAGCTTACCAAGCGGAATCGGGACAGATACGCAGTATTTT
TRBV9	few	NA	TRBJ2-5	CASSVAPTGEETQYF	TGTGCCAGCAGCGTAGCCCCTACGGGGGAAGAGACCCAGTACTTC
TRBV10-3	NA	TRBD2	TRBJ2-3	CAISESRLAGGSDTQYF	TGTGCCATCAGTGAGTCCCGACTAGCGGGAGGGTCAGATACGCAGTATTTT
TRBV3-1	few	NA	TRBJ1-4	CASSPPGREEKLFF	TGTGCCAGCAGCCCACCGGGACGGGAAGAAAAACTGTTTTTT
TRBV20-1	few	TRBD1	TRBJ1-5	CSAAGDRVYSNQPQHF	TGCAGTGCTGCAGGGGACAGGGTTTATAGCAATCAGCCCCAGCATTTT
TRBV7-9	NA	NA	TRBJ2-7	CASSTDREGEQYF	TGTGCCAGCAGCACCGACAGGGAGGGTGAGCAGTACTTC
TRBV20-1	many	NA	TRBJ1-2	CSAREPGQAFNYGYTF	TGCAGTGCTAGAGAACCCGGGCAAGCCTTTAACTATGGCTACACCTTC
TRBV6-5	few	TRBD1	TRBJ2-7	CASSYSQDRGSGQYF	TGTGCCAGCAGTTACTCTCAGGACAGGGGGTCTGGGCAGTACTTC
TRBV5-1	few	TRBD2	TRBJ2-7	CASSLLAGPTGQYF	TGCGCCAGCAGCTTACTAGCGGGACCGACCGGGCAGTACTTC
TRBV19	NA	TRBD2	TRBJ2-1	CASSIVSGINEQFF	TGTGCCAGTAGTATAGTTAGCGGGATCAATGAGCAGTTCTTC
TRBV7-2	few	TRBD2	TRBJ2-1	CASSLGLADEQFF	TGTGCCAGCAGCTTAGGGCTAGCGGATGAGCAGTTCTTC
TRBV10-3	NA	TRBD1	TRBJ1-6	CASAQGDSPLHF	TGTGCCAGCGCACAGGGGGATTCACCCCTCCACTTT
TRBV12-3/TRBV12-4	many	TRBD1	TRBJ1-2	CASSRGQPDGYTF	TGTGCCAGCAGCCGGGGACAGCCAGATGGCTACACCTTC
TRBV12-3/TRBV12-4	few	NA	TRBJ2-1	CASSFRPGEQFF	TGTGCCAGCAGTTTTCGTCCGGGTGAGCAGTTCTTC
TRBV7-8	NA	NA	TRBJ1-3	CASSPGRPIYF	TGTGCCAGCAGCCCGGGACGGCCCATATATTTT
TRBV10-3	NA	NA	TRBJ1-1	CAISEANGNGAFF	TGTGCCATCAGTGAGGCGAACGGTAATGGGGCTTTCTTT
TRBV12-3/TRBV12-4	many	NA	TRBJ2-7	CASRGIVGYEQYF	TGTGCCAGCAGGGGGATAGTTGGGTACGAGCAGTACTTC
TRBV12-3/TRBV12-4	NA	TRBD2	TRBJ2-5	CASSLSGGAKETQYF	TGTGCCAGCAGTTTAAGCGGGGGGGCAAAAGAGACCCAGTACTTC
TRBV10-3	NA	TRBD1	TRBJ1-3	CATSVRDRSSGNTIYF	TGTGCCACCAGTGTGAGGGACAGGTCCTCTGGAAACACCATATATTTT
TRBV11-1	NA	TRBD2	TRBJ2-1	CASSHEPGLARNEQFF	TGTGCCAGCAGCCATGAACCGGGACTAGCCAGAAATGAGCAGTTCTTC
TRBV6-2/TRBV6-3	NA	TRBD1	TRBJ2-1	CASSYSSSRGIYNEQFF	TGTGCCAGCAGTTACTCGTCTAGCAGGGGGATCTACAATGAGCAGTTCTTC
TRBV2	many	NA	TRBJ1-1	CASSEVRDLSEAFF	TGTGCCAGCAGTGAGGTACGGGACCTGAGTGAAGCTTTCTTT
TRBV10-3	few	NA	TRBJ1-1	CASSELGGGGSEALF	TGTGCCAGCAGTGAACTTGGGGGAGGAGGATCTGAAGCTCTCTTT
TRBV20-1	NA	NA	TRBJ2-5	CSARAAEQETQYF	TGCAGTGCTAGAGCGGCAGAACAAGAGACCCAGTACTTC
TRBV6-1	NA	NA	TRBJ2-5	CASSEGGWTQYF	TGTGCCAGCAGTGAAGGGGGATGGACCCAGTACTTC
TRBV20-1	many	NA	TRBJ2-5	CSARTTGTQYF	TGCAGTGCTAGGACTACAGGGACCCAGTACTTC
TRBV5-5	many	NA	TRBJ2-7	CASSLGGRGPEQYF	TGTGCCAGCAGCTTGGGAGGCAGGGGCCCCGAGCAGTACTTC
TRBV10-1	many	NA	TRBJ1-4	CARPLGLGEKLFF	TGCGCCAGACCCCTCGGGCTGGGGGAAAAACTGTTTTTT
TRBV10-3	NA	NA	TRBJ1-3	CASTPPTGNTIYF	TGTGCCAGCACCCCCCCGACTGGAAACACCATATATTTT
TRBV15	few	TRBD1	TRBJ2-3	CATSRGQEGADTQYF	TGTGCCACCAGCAGGGGACAGGAAGGTGCAGATACGCAGTATTTT
TRBV19	NA	NA	TRBJ1-5	CASSRPGEGNQPQHF	TGTGCCAGCAGTCGCCCAGGAGAGGGCAATCAGCCCCAGCATTTT
TRBV4-2	few	NA	TRBJ2-7	CASSQELAKGTYEQYF	TGTGCCAGCAGCCAAGAATTAGCGAAGGGTACCTACGAGCAGTACTTC
TRBV30	NA	NA	TRBJ1-2	CAWRGPGYTF	TGTGCCTGGAGGGGGCCCGGCTACACCTTC
TRBV10-3	NA	NA	TRBJ2-3	CASSGSTGSTDTQYF	TGTGCCAGCAGTGGATCGACGGGAAGCACAGATACGCAGTATTTT
TRBV4-2	few	NA	TRBJ1-1	CASSQDGGGEAFF	TGTGCCAGCAGCCAAGATGGGGGGGGTGAAGCTTTCTTT
TRBV11-1	NA	TRBD2	TRBJ2-7	CASSAGTTSINSYEQYF	TGTGCCAGCAGCGCCGGGACTACTTCTATTAACTCCTACGAGCAGTACTTC
TRBV5-1	NA	NA	TRBJ2-5	CASSLVQQGPGAQYF	TGCGCCAGCAGCTTGGTCCAACAGGGCCCGGGGGCCCAGTACTTC
TRBV10-3	few	NA	TRBJ1-3	CASSLAGLSGGNTIYF	TGTGCCAGCAGTTTGGCCGGGTTAAGTGGTGGAAACACCATATATTTT
TRBV19	NA	NA	TRBJ1-2	CASSSIQGVFGYTF	TGTGCCAGCAGCTCAATTCAGGGTGTCTTCGGCTACACCTTC
TRBV12-3/TRBV12-4	many	NA	TRBJ1-5	CASSPTTAGPQHF	TGTGCCAGCAGCCCGACAACGGCAGGGCCCCAGCATTTT
TRBV4-1	few	TRBD1	TRBJ1-5	CASSLRQGGDQPQHF	TGCGCCAGCAGCCTTAGACAGGGGGGGGATCAGCCCCAGCATTTT
TRBV4-2	NA	NA	TRBJ1-1	CVSSRDGAEAFF	TGTGTCAGCAGTCGGGACGGGGCTGAAGCTTTCTTT